The 16 T cell receptor beta chains in this list originate from one sample, sequenced in a study of siplizumab effects on memory and regulatory T cells. The protocol was immunoSEQ multiplex PCR, while the TCRdb copy is restricted to in-frame clones and leaves out a portion. Altogether about 100,000 clones are present, more than 85% being singletons, with the ten largest covering approximately 0.15%. Sequenced material: CD4+ T cells sorted from blood. The source is a human donor in good health.

The rearrangement uses TRBV7-7 and TRBJ2-6; the D is unclear. V lost 4 bases, J lost 0 bases, and 10 bases lay in between. CDR1 and CDR2 (germline): SSHAT, FNYEAQ (reference sequence). The CDR3 runs 16 residues. The DNA for the CDR3 is TGTGCCAGCAGCTCCGGACCGAGCTCTGGGGCCAACGTCCTGACTTTC. As protein: CASSSGPSSGANVLTF.

This clone was counted a single time. This sequence joins TRBV7-9 and TRBJ1-3; D is possibly TRBD1 (6 bases). V gave up 6 bases and J gave up 5 bases, with 17 bases separating them. This CDR3 region has 15 residues. CDR1 and CDR2 (germline): SEHNR, FQNEAQ (reference sequence). The CDR3 sequence: CASRLESGVRNTIYF. The CDR3 DNA sequence: TGTGCCAGCAGACTAGAGTCAGGGGTTCGAAACACCATATATTTT.

This clone was recorded only once. The rearrangement links TRBV28 to TRBJ2-5; TRBD2 matches 10 bases. The junction had 5 bases not matched to a gene; V was cut back by 5 bases and J by 2 bases. Looked up from germline, CDR1 is MDHEN and CDR2 is SYDVKM. The CDR3 runs 15 residues. The CDR3 loop is CASSVGSGGQETQYF. CDR3 coding DNA: TGTGCCAGCAGTGTCGGTAGCGGGGGGCAAGAGACCCAGTACTTC. Full variable domain (missing parts from reference TRBV28 and TRBJ2-5): DVKVTQSSRYLVKRTGEKVFLECVQDMDHENMFWYRQDPGLGLRLIYFSYDVKMKEKGDIPEGYSVSREKKERFSLILESASTNQTSMYLCASSVGSGGQETQYFGPGTRLLVL.

CDR3 nucleotides: TGCGCCAGCAGCATGGGGGAATTTACCTTCACTGGTTCTAACTATGGCTACACCTTC. It codes for CASSMGEFTFTGSNYGYTF. The gene calls are TRBV5-1 and TRBJ1-2; D is perhaps TRBD1 (5 bases). The CDR3 has 19 residues. The germline gives CDR1 SGHRS, CDR2 YFSETQ. Trimming left V 4 bases short and J 0 bases short, with 25 bases between.

This clone was recorded only once. The chain recombines TRBV2 with TRBJ2-5; 9 positions agree with TRBD2. CDR3 length: 13 residues. Trimming at V came to 3 bases and at J to 8 bases, leaving 4 bases not matched to a gene. Germline assignment: CDR1 SNHLY and CDR2 FYNNEI. The chain's CDR3 is CASSDLAGQTQYF. The CDR3 DNA reads as TGTGCCAGCAGTGACCTAGCGGGGCAAACCCAGTACTTC.

This chain connects TRBV2 to TRBJ1-6; D is unresolved. This CDR3 comprises 14 residues. Germline V gene lookup returns CDR1 SNHLY and CDR2 FYNNEI. V lost 6 bases and J lost 9, with 15 bases in between. The CDR3 DNA is TGTGCCAGCAGCCCCGAAAGAAGCGGTTCACCCCTCCACTTT. Encoded protein: CASSPERSGSPLHF.

The J gene is TRBJ1-2, the V gene TRBV4-3; a possible D gene is TRBD1 (6 bases). The CDR3 is made up of 18 amino acids. The germline CDR1 and CDR2 sequences are LGHNA and YSLEER. Trimming removed 0 bases from V and 8 bases from J, with 25 bases in between. The CDR3 DNA follows: TGCGCCAGCAGCCAAGACAGGGGTTTGAGAGGGGTTGGTGGAGGCTACACCTTC. Translating it yields CASSQDRGLRGVGGGYTF.

The CDR3 protein is CASSPSVPRERSNQPQHF. The CDR3, as DNA: TGTGCCAGCAGCCCTTCGGTCCCAAGAGAGAGGAGCAATCAGCCCCAGCATTTT. J is TRBJ1-5 and V is TRBV7-3; D remains ambiguous. The CDR3 extends over 18 amino acids. The germline V gene encodes CDR1 SGHTA and CDR2 FQGTGA. V was clipped by 5 bases and J by 1 base, with 21 bases between them.

The chain joins TRBV4-1 to TRBJ2-5; D unresolved. This CDR3 comprises 16 residues. The V end lost 1 base, the J end lost 1 base, and 13 bases lay between the germline ends. CDR1 and CDR2 from the germline V gene are MGHRA and YSYEKL. CDR3 loop: CASSQGQNFPQETQYF. DNA for the CDR3: TGCGCCAGCAGCCAAGGGCAGAATTTCCCCCAAGAGACCCAGTACTTC.

This sequence joins TRBV28 and TRBJ2-4; D is perhaps TRBD1 or TRBD2 (5 bases each). Trimming pared 8 bases from V and 1 base from J, leaving 12 bases between. CDR1 is MDHEN, CDR2 SYDVKM, per germline. This CDR3 is built from 14 residues. CDR3 protein: CASGTGGAKNIQYF. The CDR3 bases are TGTGCCAGCGGAACAGGCGGGGCCAAAAACATTCAGTACTTC.

V and J are TRBV18 and TRBJ2-5, with TRBD2 matching over 8 bases. Per the germline V gene, CDR1 is KGHSH and CDR2 is LQKENI. CDR3 size: 17 residues. J was trimmed by 1 base and V by 1 base; bases with no gene match: 8. CDR3 loop: CASSPLASGGPQETQYF. CDR3 bases: TGTGCCAGCTCACCACTGGCCAGCGGGGGACCCCAAGAGACCCAGTACTTC.

This chain joins TRBV19 and TRBJ2-2; D is undetermined. The CDR3 extends over 14 amino acids. With 7 bases removed from V and 6 bases from J, the gap between germline ends came to 15 bases. Germline CDR1 LNHDA, CDR2 SQIVND (reference sequence). This CDR3 reads CASTRSDPAGELFF. The CDR3 nucleotides read TGTGCCAGTACCCGTTCGGACCCGGCCGGGGAGCTGTTTTTT.

The chain recombines TRBV4-1 with TRBJ1-5, with D maybe TRBD1 (5 bases). The length of the CDR3 is 17 residues. Trimming pared 4 bases from V and 1 base from J, leaving 17 bases between. The germline gives CDR1 MGHRA, CDR2 YSYEKL. Here the CDR3 DNA reads TGCGCCAGCAGCCCTAAACCGATAGGGGTAAGCAATCAGCCCCAGCATTTT. This encodes CASSPKPIGVSNQPQHF.

This clone was observed a single time. The J gene is TRBJ2-7, the V gene TRBV11-2, with 8 bases identical to TRBD2. CDR1 is SGHAT and CDR2 is FQNNGV in the germline V gene. The length of the CDR3 is 14 residues. V lost 4 bases to trimming and J lost 6 bases; unmatched junction nucleotides: 8. The CDR3 sequence: CASSSERGKLEQYF. CDR3 DNA sequence: TGTGCCAGCAGCTCCGAGCGGGGGAAGCTCGAGCAGTACTTC.

The chain carries TRBV6-6 and TRBJ1-1; 7 positions match TRBD1. Germline assignment: CDR1 MNHNY and CDR2 SVGAGI (reference sequence). This CDR3 comprises 15 residues. V gave up 2 bases and J gave up 1 base; unmatched junction bases: 4. The CDR3 sequence: CASSYPTGKNTEAFF. The CDR3 DNA is TGTGCCAGCAGTTACCCGACAGGGAAGAACACTGAAGCTTTCTTT.

In DNA, the CDR3 is TGTGCCAGCAGGGGACTAATCGGAAACACCATATATTTT. This encodes CASRGLIGNTIYF. V usage is TRBV5-6 and J usage is TRBJ1-3; maybe TRBD1 (5 bases). Deletions cut 5 bases from V and 4 bases from J, with 10 bases between. CDR1 is SGHDT, CDR2 YYEEEE, per germline. This CDR3 is 13 amino acids long. Combining the CDR3 with reference TRBV5-6 and TRBJ1-3 gives the whole variable domain DAGVTQSPTHLIKTRGQQVTLRCSPKSGHDTVSWYQQALGQGPQFIFQYYEEEERQRGNFPDRFSGHQFPNYSSELNVNALLLGDSALYLCASRGLIGNTIYFGEGSWLTVV.